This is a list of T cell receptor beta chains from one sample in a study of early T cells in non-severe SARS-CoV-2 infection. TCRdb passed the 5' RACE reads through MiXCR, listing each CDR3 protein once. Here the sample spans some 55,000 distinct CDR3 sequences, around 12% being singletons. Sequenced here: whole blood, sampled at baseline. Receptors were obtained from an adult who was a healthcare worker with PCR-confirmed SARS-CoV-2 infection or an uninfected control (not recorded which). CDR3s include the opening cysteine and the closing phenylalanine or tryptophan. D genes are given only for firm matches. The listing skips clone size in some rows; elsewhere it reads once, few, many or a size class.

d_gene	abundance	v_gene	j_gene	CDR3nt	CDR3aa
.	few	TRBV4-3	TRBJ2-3	TGCGCCAGCAGCCAAGATCTTATCCGGGACGGGATAACAGATACGCAGTATTTT	CASSQDLIRDGITDTQYF
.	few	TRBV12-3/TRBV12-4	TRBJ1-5	TGTGCCAGCAGTCCCCCCGGGGGAGTCAATCAGCCCCAGCATTTT	CASSPPGGVNQPQHF
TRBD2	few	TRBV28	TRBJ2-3	TGTGCCAGCCGACTAGCGGGAGTGGGAAGTAGCACAGATACGCAGTATTTT	CASRLAGVGSSTDTQYF
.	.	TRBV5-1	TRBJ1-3	TGCGCCAGCAGCCTAAGACACGGGTCGTCGGGAAACACCATATATTTT	CASSLRHGSSGNTIYF
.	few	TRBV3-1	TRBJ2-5	TGTGCCAGCAGCCAACACCCATCAAGAGGGTCGGAGACCCAGTACTTC	CASSQHPSRGSETQYF
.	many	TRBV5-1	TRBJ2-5	TGCGCCAGCAGCTTGGCCCAGGGGCAGCAAGAGACCCAGTACTTC	CASSLAQGQQETQYF
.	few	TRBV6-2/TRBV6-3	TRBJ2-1	TGTGCCAGCAGTTTTAGCGGAGCCTACAATGAGCAGTTCTTC	CASSFSGAYNEQFF
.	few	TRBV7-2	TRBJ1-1	TGTGCCAGCAGCTTAGAGGGAAACACTGAAGCTTTCTTT	CASSLEGNTEAFF
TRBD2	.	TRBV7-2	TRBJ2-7	TGTGCCAGCAGCTTGGGGACTACTTTCTGGGAGCAGTACTTC	CASSLGTTFWEQYF
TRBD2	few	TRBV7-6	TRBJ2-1	TGTGCCAGCAGCGTGCTAGCGGGAGGCTACAATGAGCAGTTCTTC	CASSVLAGGYNEQFF
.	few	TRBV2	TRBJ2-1	TGTGCCAGCAGTGACCTGTACAATGAGCAGTTCTTC	CASSDLYNEQFF
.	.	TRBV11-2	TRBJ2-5	TGTGCCAGCAGTTTAAATTTCCAAGAGACCCAGTACTTC	CASSLNFQETQYF
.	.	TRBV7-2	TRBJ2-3	TGTGCCAGCAGCTTAGCGGTCGGGGTCACAGATACGCAGTATTTT	CASSLAVGVTDTQYF
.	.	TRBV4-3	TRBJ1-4	TGCGCCAGCAGCCAAGAAGGCCAGGCTTCTAATGAAAAACTGTTTTTT	CASSQEGQASNEKLFF
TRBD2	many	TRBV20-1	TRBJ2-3	TGCAGTGTATTAGTCCGGGAGGGGACAGATACGCAGTATTTT	CSVLVREGTDTQYF
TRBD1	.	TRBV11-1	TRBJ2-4	TGTGCCAGCAGCTCGGGACAGGAGGGCATTCAGTACTTC	CASSSGQEGIQYF
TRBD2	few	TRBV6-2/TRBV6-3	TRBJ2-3	TGTGCCAGCAGCCCAATACTGAGAGCGACTAGCAAAGATAGCACAGATACGCAGTATTTT	CASSPILRATSKDSTDTQYF
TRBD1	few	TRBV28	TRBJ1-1	TGTGCCAGCAACTCCCCAACAGGGGATCCTGAAGCTTTCTTT	CASNSPTGDPEAFF
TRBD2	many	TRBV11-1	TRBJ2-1	TGTGCCAGCAGCCTCCATCCGGGAGGGGAAGATGAGCAGTTCTTC	CASSLHPGGEDEQFF
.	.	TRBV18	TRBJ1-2	TGTGCCAGCTCACCACCGGGGGTGAGGGGATCTAACTATGGCTACACCTTC	CASSPPGVRGSNYGYTF
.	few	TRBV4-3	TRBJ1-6	TGCGCCAGCAGCCAAGAATTACAGGGCGGTTCACCCCTCCACTTT	CASSQELQGGSPLHF
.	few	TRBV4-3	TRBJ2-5	TGCGCCAGCAGCCAAGCGGGAAGCTCACAAGAGACCCAGTACTTC	CASSQAGSSQETQYF
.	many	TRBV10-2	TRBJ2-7	TGCGCCAGCAGTGACGGGGGACTCCTGACCTACGAGCAGTACTTC	CASSDGGLLTYEQYF
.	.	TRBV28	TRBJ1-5	TGTGCCAGCAGTTATTATCAGGGAGTGGGGCCCCAGCATTTT	CASSYYQGVGPQHF
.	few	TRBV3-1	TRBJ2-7	TGTGCCAGCAGCCAAGATCTGGGGCTTTCGAACGAGCAGTACTTC	CASSQDLGLSNEQYF
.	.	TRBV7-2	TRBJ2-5	TGTGCCAGCAGCCACGTATGGGGGCCACTTCAAGAGACCCAGTACTTC	CASSHVWGPLQETQYF